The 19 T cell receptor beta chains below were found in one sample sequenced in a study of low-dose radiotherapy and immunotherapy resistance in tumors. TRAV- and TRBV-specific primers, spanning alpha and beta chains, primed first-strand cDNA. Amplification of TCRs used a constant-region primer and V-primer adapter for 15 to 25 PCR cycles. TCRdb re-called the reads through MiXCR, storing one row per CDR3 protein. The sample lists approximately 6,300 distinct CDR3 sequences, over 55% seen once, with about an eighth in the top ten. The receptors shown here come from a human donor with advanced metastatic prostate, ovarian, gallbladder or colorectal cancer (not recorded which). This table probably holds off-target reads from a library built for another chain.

CDR3 residues: CASSGSGENYNEQFF. The DNA for the CDR3 is TGCGCCAGCAGCGGGAGCGGGGAGAATTACAATGAGCAGTTCTTC. The chain carries TRBV5-1 and TRBJ2-1; 7 bases are a match to TRBD2. The V gene's germline CDR1 is SGHRS and CDR2 YFSETQ. CDR3 length: 15 amino acids. V gave up 4 bases and J gave up 4 bases; unmatched junction bases: 8.

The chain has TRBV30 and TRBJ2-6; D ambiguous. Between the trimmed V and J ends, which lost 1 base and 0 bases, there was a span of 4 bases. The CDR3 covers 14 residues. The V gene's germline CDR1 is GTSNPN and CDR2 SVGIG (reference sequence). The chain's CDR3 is CAWSDTSGANVLTF. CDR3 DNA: TGTGCCTGGAGTGACACCTCTGGGGCCAACGTCCTGACTTTC.

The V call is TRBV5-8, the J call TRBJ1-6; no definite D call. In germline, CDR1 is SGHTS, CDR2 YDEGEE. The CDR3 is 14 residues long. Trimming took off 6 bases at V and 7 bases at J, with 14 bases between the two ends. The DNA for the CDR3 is TGTGCCAGCACCCCATCGGGGATCAATTCACCCCTCCACTTT. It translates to CASTPSGINSPLHF.

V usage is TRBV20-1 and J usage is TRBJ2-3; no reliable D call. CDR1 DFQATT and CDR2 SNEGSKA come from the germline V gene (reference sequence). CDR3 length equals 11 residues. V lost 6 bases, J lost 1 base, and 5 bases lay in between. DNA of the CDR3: TGCAGTGCCCCCCGCACAGATACGCAGTATTTT. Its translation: CSAPRTDTQYF.

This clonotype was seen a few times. DNA of the CDR3: TGTGCCAGCACGAGCGGGAGGGGGGTGGCAGATACGCAGTATTTT. Translation: CASTSGRGVADTQYF. This rearrangement joins TRBV2 to TRBJ2-3; 10 nucleotides agree with TRBD2. The CDR3 extends over 15 amino acids. The germline V gene has CDR1 SNHLY and CDR2 FYNNEI. After removal of 7 bases from V and 4 bases from J, the junction contained 8 bases not matched to a gene.

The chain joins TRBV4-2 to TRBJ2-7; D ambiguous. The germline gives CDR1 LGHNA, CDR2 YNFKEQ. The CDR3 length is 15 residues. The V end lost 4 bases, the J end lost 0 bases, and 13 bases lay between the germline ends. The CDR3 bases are TGTGCCAGCAGCCCTCGAGGAAGCCTCTCCTACGAGCAGTACTTC. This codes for CASSPRGSLSYEQYF.

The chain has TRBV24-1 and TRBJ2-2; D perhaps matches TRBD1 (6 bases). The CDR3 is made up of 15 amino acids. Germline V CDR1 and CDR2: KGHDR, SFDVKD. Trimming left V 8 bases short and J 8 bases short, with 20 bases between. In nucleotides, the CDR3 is TGTGCCACCACCGGGCTGGGGGCGTCGTCTGGGGAGCTGTTTTTT. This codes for CATTGLGASSGELFF.

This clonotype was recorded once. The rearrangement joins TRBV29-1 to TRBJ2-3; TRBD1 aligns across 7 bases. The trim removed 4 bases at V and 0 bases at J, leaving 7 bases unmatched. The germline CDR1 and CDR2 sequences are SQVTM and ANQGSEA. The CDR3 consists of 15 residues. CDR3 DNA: TGCAGCGTTGTTGGGACAGTCTCTAGCACAGATACGCAGTATTTT. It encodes CSVVGTVSSTDTQYF.

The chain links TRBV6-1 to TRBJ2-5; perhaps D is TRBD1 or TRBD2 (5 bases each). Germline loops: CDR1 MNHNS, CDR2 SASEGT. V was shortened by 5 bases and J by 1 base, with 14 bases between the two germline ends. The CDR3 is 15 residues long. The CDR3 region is CASSRPTGGQETQYF. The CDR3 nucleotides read TGTGCCAGCAGTCGTCCGACTGGGGGCCAAGAGACCCAGTACTTC.

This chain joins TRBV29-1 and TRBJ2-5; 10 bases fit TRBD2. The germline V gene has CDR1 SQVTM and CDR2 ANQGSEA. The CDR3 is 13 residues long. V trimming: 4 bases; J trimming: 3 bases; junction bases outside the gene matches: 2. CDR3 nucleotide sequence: TGCAGCGTTGTACTAGCGGGAAAAGAGACCCAGTACTTC. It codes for CSVVLAGKETQYF.

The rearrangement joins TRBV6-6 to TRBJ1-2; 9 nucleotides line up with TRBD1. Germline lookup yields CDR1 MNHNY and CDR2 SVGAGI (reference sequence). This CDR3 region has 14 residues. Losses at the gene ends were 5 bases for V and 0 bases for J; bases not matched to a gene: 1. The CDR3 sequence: CASSGTGPNYGYTF. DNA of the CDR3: TGTGCCAGCAGTGGGACAGGGCCTAACTATGGCTACACCTTC.

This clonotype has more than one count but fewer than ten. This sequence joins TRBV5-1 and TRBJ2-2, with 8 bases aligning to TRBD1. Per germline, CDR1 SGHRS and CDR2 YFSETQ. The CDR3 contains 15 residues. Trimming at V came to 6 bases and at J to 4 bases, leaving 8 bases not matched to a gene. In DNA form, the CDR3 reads TGCGCCAGCAACATAAGGACAGGGACCACCGGGGAGCTGTTTTTT. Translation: CASNIRTGTTGELFF.

The CDR3 loop is CASSHIETGPYEQYF. Written as DNA, the CDR3 is TGTGCCAGCAGCCATATAGAAACGGGGCCTTACGAGCAGTACTTC. The V and J genes are TRBV14 and TRBJ2-7; D may match TRBD1 or TRBD2 (5 bases each). From germline, CDR1 is SGHDN and CDR2 FVKESK. Trimming took 3 bases from V and 4 from J, leaving 16 bases between them. The CDR3 has 15 residues.

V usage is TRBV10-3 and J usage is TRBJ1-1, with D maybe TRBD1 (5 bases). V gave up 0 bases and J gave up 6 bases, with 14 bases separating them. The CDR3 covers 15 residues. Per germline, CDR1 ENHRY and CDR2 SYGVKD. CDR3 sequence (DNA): TGTGCCATCAGTGAGTCGACGGGGGGGAGGTCTGAAGCTTTCTTT. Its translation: CAISESTGGRSEAFF.

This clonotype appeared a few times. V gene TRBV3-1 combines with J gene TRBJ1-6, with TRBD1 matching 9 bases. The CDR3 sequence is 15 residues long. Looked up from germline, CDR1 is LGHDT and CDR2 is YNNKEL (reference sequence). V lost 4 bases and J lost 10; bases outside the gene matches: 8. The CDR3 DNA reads TGTGCCAGCAGCCCCCGAGGGGACAGGGCGTCACCCCTCCACTTT. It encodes CASSPRGDRASPLHF.

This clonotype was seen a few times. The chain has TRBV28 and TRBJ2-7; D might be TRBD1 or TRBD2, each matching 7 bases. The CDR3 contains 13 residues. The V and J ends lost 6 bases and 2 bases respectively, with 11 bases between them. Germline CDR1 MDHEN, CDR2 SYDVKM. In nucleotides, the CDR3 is TGTGCCAGCAGCCCAGGGGGGGCCTACGAGCAGTACTTC. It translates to CASSPGGAYEQYF. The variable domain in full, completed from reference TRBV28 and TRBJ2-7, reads DVKVTQSSRYLVKRTGEKVFLECVQDMDHENMFWYRQDPGLGLRLIYFSYDVKMKEKGDIPEGYSVSREKKERFSLILESASTNQTSMYLCASSPGGAYEQYFGPGTRLTVT.

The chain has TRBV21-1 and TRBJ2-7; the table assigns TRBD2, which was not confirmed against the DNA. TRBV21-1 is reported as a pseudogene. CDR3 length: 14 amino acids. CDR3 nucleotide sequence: TGTGCCAGCAGCAAAGTTGAGGGGAGGAACGAGCAGTACTTC. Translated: CASSKVEGRNEQYF.

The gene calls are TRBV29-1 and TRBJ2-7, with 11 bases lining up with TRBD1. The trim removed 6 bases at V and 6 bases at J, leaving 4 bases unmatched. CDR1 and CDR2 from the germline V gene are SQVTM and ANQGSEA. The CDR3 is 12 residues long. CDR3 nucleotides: TGCAGCGTGGGACAGGGGGTTACCGAGCAGTACTTC. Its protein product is CSVGQGVTEQYF.

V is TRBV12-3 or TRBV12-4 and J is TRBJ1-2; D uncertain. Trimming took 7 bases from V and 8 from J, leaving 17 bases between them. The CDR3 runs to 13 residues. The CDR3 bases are TGTGCCAGCACCCTCGGTGGGCTATGGGGCTACACCTTC. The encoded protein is CASTLGGLWGYTF.